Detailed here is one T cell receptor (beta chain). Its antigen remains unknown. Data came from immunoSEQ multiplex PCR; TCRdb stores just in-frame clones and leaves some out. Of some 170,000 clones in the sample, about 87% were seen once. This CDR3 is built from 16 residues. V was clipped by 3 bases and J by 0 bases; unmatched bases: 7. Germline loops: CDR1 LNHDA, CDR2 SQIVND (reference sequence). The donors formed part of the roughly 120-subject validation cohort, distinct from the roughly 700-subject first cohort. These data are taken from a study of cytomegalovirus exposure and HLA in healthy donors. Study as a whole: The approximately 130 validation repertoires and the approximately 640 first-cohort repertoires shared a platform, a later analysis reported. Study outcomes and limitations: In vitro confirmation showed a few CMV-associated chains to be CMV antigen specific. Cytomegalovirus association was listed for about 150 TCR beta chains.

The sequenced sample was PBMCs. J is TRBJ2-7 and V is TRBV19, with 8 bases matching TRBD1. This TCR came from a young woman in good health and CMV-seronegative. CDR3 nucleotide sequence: TGTGCCAGTAGTATTTCATGGGACAGGCGCTCCTACGAGCAGTACTTC. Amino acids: CASSISWDRRSYEQYF.